A single T cell receptor beta chain is shown here with its context. This entry belongs to a study of blood T cell repertoires in COVID-19. CDR1 and CDR2 from the germline V gene are MDHEN and SYDVKM. This CDR3 is built from 14 residues. The J segment lost 5 bases and the V segment lost 6 bases, leaving 5 bases of the junction unmatched. Using immunoSEQ multiplex PCR, the repertoire was profiled, and TCRdb retains in-frame clones only, with some absent. Seen here are around 200,000 clones, roughly nine tenths observed once, and the top ten hold 20%. The TCR was taken from a man between 65 and 85 years old with active or convalescent COVID-19. Material for sequencing was peripheral blood. The V call is TRBV28, the J call TRBJ1-4; 8 bases are shared with TRBD1. The CDR3 coding sequence is TGTGCCAGCAGGCAGGGGGCAGGGAATGAAAAACTGTTTTTT. It yields the protein CASRQGAGNEKLFF.